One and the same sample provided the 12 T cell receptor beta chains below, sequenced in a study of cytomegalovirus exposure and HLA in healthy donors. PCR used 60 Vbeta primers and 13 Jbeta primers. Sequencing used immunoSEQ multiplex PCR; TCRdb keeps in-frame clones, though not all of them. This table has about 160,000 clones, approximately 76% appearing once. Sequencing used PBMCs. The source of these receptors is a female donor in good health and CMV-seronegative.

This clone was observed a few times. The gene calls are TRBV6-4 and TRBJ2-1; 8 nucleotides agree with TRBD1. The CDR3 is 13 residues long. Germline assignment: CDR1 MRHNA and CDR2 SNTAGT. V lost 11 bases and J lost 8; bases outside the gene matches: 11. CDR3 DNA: TGTGCCGCCCTCGGACAGGGTATCGATGAGCAGTTCTTC. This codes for CAALGQGIDEQFF.

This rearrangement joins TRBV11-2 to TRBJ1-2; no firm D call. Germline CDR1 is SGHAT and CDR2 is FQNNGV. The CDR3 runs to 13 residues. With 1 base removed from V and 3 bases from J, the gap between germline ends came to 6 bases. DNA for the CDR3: TGTGCCAGCAGCTTAGTCTACGACTATGGCTACACCTTC. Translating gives CASSLVYDYGYTF.

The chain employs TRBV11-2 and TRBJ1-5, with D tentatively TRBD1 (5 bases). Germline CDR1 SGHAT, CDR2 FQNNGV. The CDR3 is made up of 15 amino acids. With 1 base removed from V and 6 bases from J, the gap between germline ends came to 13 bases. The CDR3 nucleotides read TGTGCCAGCAGCTTAGGGGGACGGAGGGGTCAGCCCCAGCATTTT. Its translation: CASSLGGRRGQPQHF.

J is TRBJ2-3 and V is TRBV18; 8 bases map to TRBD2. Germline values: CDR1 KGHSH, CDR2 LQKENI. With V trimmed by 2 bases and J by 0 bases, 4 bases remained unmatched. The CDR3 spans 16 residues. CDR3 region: CASSPAGGLSTDTQYF. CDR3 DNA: TGTGCCAGCTCACCAGCGGGAGGACTTAGCACAGATACGCAGTATTTT.

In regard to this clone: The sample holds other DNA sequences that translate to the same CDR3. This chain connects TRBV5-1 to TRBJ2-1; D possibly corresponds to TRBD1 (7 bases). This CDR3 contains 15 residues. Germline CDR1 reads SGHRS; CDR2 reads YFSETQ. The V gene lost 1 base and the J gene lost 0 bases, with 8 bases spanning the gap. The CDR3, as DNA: TGCGCCAGCAGCTTGCAGGGGGGCTCCTACAATGAGCAGTTCTTC. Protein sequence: CASSLQGGSYNEQFF.

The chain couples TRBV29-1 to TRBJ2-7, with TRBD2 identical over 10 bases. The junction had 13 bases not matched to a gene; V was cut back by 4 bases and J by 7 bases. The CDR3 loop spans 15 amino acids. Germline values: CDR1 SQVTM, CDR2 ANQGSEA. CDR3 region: CSVGGAAGGPGEQYF. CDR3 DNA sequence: TGCAGCGTTGGGGGGGCAGCGGGAGGGCCCGGTGAGCAGTACTTC.

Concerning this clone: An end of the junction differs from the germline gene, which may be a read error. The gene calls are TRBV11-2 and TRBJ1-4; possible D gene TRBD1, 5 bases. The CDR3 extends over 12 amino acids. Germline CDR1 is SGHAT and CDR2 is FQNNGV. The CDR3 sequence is CASSHRQLGPLF. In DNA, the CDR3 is TGTGCCAGCAGTCACCGACAGTTAGGACCCCTTTTT.

CDR3 in amino acids: CAWSRVGGDSNQPQHF. The CDR3 DNA reads TGTGCCTGGAGCAGGGTTGGAGGGGATAGCAATCAGCCCCAGCATTTT. The chain couples TRBV30 to TRBJ1-5; a weak D match, TRBD1 (5 bases). Germline assignment: CDR1 GTSNPN and CDR2 SVGIG (reference sequence). The ends were cut back, 3 bases at V and 0 bases at J, with 15 bases in the middle. The CDR3 is made up of 16 amino acids.

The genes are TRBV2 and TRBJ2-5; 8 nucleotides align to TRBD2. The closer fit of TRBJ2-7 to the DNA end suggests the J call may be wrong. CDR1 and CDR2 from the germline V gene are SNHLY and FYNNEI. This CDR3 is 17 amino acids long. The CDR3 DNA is TGTGCCAGCAGTGAACCCATCGAGGTCGGGGGGGAGTACGAGCAGTACTTC. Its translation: CASSEPIEVGGEYEQYF.

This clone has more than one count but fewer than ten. CDR3 in amino acids: CASSSGGRGYTF. In nucleotides, the CDR3 is TGTGCCAGCAGTTCAGGAGGCCGGGGCTACACCTTC. The rearrangement joins TRBV25-1 to TRBJ1-2; the D is unclear. The V gene's germline CDR1 is MGHDK and CDR2 SYGVNS. Trimming stripped 5 bases from V and 8 bases from J, with 12 bases between. The length of the CDR3 is 12 residues.

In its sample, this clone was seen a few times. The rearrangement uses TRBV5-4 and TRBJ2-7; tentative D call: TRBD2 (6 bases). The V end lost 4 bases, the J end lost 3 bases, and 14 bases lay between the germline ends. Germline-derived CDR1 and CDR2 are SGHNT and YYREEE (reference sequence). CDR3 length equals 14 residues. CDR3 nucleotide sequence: TGTGCCAGCAGCCAAGATCTTAGCGGCTACGAGCAGTACTTC. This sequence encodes CASSQDLSGYEQYF.

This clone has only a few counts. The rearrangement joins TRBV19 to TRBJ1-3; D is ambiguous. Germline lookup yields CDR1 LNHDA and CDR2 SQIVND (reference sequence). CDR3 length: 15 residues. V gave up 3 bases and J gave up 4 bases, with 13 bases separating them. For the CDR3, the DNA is TGTGCCAGTAGTATGGTTACGGTCAGGGGAAACACCATATATTTT. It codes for CASSMVTVRGNTIYF.